What follows are 28 T cell receptor beta chains derived from one specimen sequenced in a study of human T cells and chemical hapten exposure (dated by TCRdb to the early 2020s). What this sample's time point label stands for: healthy volunteer bleed at 2 weeks. Total RNA was isolated from unfractionated whole blood collected in Tempus Blood RNA tubes. The protocol used for the library was RACE. The run used a NextSeq 500. Using fastp at Q25 and MiXCR, TCRdb reprocessed the public reads and kept productive beta chains. One record per CDR3 amino acid sequence lists the most common genes and DNA. The sample data list 130,000 or so distinct CDR3 sequences, and approximately 9% of these were observed just once. Together, the top ten hold 1.5% to 2% of the sample. The sequenced material came from whole blood. Receptors originate from a male donor in good health. Some clones in this sample may be carry-over from other donors' samples.

In this sample, this clonotype turned up many times. The chain joins TRBV5-1 to TRBJ2-5, with D tentatively TRBD2 (5 bases). Germline V gives CDR1 SGHRS, CDR2 YFSETQ. Trimming shortened V by 0 bases and J by 5 bases, and 11 bases separated the two germline ends. CDR3 length: 14 amino acids. CDR3 nucleotides: TGCGCCAGCAGCTTGGTCGAGGGTTATGAGACCCAGTACTTC. It codes for CASSLVEGYETQYF.

This clonotype has just a few counts. V gene TRBV6-2 or TRBV6-3 combines with J gene TRBJ1-1; D is ambiguous. V lost 6 bases and J 1 base, leaving 18 bases between the germline ends. CDR1 is MNHEY and CDR2 is SVGEGT in the germline V gene. The CDR3 length is 16 residues. CDR3: CASRPYQTRRNTEAFF. The CDR3 nucleotides read TGTGCCAGCAGACCCTATCAAACAAGGCGGAACACTGAAGCTTTCTTT.

This clonotype appeared many times. The chain recombines TRBV6-5 with TRBJ1-1; 10 bases align to TRBD1. CDR1 is MNHEY and CDR2 is SVGAGI in the germline V gene. With V trimmed by 6 bases and J by 5 bases, 6 bases remained unmatched. This CDR3 region has 14 residues. The CDR3 sequence is CASRRQGAITEAFF. The CDR3 DNA reads as TGTGCCAGCAGAAGACAGGGGGCGATAACTGAAGCTTTCTTT.

The CDR3 nucleotides are TGTGCCAGCAGGGATGATCCGGGACTAGCGGGGCAAGAGACCCAGTACTTC. Its translation: CASRDDPGLAGQETQYF. The chain employs TRBV25-1 and TRBJ2-5; 13 bases agree with TRBD2. Germline CDR1 MGHDK, CDR2 SYGVNS. The CDR3 loop spans 17 amino acids. With V trimmed by 6 bases and J by 2 bases, 9 bases remained unmatched.

This clonotype was counted many times. The CDR3 DNA follows: TGTGCCATCAGTGACAGCAACACTGAAGCTTTCTTT. Encoded protein: CAISDSNTEAFF. The chain is built from TRBV10-3 and TRBJ1-1; the D is unclear. CDR1 and CDR2 (germline): ENHRY, SYGVKD. V lost 3 bases, J lost 2 bases, and 4 bases lay in between. The CDR3 totals 12 residues.

This clonotype was seen ten or more times. The chain has TRBV5-1 and TRBJ2-1, with D perhaps matching TRBD1 or TRBD2 (5 bases each). Trimming removed 0 bases from V and 0 bases from J, with 16 bases in between. CDR1 and CDR2 from the germline V gene are SGHRS and YFSETQ. CDR3 length equals 18 residues. The CDR3 DNA is TGCGCCAGCAGCTTGGTGGTGGGGGTCCCGAGCTCCTACAATGAGCAGTTCTTC. Residues: CASSLVVGVPSSYNEQFF.

The chain is built from TRBV29-1 and TRBJ1-2; the match to TRBD1 covers 8 bases. The germline gives CDR1 SQVTM, CDR2 ANQGSEA. There are 13 residues in the CDR3. Losses at the gene ends were 7 bases for V and 2 bases for J; bases not matched to a gene: 6. The CDR3 protein is CSGMTGANYGYTF. CDR3 bases: TGCAGCGGAATGACAGGGGCGAACTATGGCTACACCTTC.

This clonotype was counted only a few times. The chain has TRBV5-1 and TRBJ2-3, with D unclear. V lost 3 bases to trimming and J lost 3 bases, with 5 bases between them. Germline values: CDR1 SGHRS, CDR2 YFSETQ. This CDR3 is 12 amino acids long. In nucleotides, the CDR3 is TGCGCCAGCAGCTCGCCGACAGATACGCAGTATTTT. Its protein product is CASSSPTDTQYF.

V and J are TRBV10-3 and TRBJ2-3; D tentatively reads TRBD1 or TRBD2 (5 bases each). V was shortened by 6 bases and J by 2 bases, with 15 bases between the two germline ends. Germline V CDR1 and CDR2: ENHRY, SYGVKD. This CDR3 region has 15 residues. The CDR3 region has the DNA TGTGCCATCAGATCCTCGCAGGGAGTCACAGATACGCAGTATTTT. It yields the protein CAIRSSQGVTDTQYF.

This clonotype has just a few counts. The V and J genes are TRBV4-3 and TRBJ2-6; no clear D gene. The length of the CDR3 is 15 residues. V was pared by 1 base and J by 0 bases, with 4 bases between. Germline values: CDR1 LGHNA, CDR2 YSLEER. The CDR3: CASSQGVSGANVLTF. In DNA, the CDR3 is TGCGCCAGCAGCCAAGGGGTCTCTGGGGCCAACGTCCTGACTTTC.

This clonotype has at least ten counts. This sequence joins TRBV14 and TRBJ1-1; D gene ambiguous. The ends were cut back, 9 bases at V and 0 bases at J, with 11 bases in the middle. Germline lookup yields CDR1 SGHDN and CDR2 FVKESK. The length of the CDR3 is 13 residues. Here the CDR3 DNA reads TGTGCCAGTGCTGGGCAGCTGAACACTGAAGCTTTCTTT. Its translation is CASAGQLNTEAFF. The full variable domain, in which reference TRBV14 and TRBJ1-1 provide the parts outside the CDR3, is EAGVTQFPSHSVIEKGQTVTLRCDPISGHDNLYWYRRVMGKEIKFLLHFVKESKQDESGMPNNRFLAERTGGTYSTLKVQPAELEDSGVYFCASAGQLNTEAFFGQGTRLTVV.

This clonotype was seen only a few times. This sequence joins TRBV6-5 and TRBJ1-6; possibly TRBD1 for D (6 bases). The CDR3 runs to 15 residues. Trimming cost V 6 bases and J 9 bases, with 18 bases left between them. CDR1 and CDR2 from the germline V gene are MNHEY and SVGAGI. CDR3 amino acids: CASRPYREGISPLHF. The CDR3, as DNA: TGTGCCAGCAGGCCCTACAGGGAGGGGATTTCACCCCTCCACTTT.

The table lists this clonotype with many counts. This chain connects TRBV27 to TRBJ2-7, with D perhaps being TRBD1 or TRBD2 (5 bases each). The CDR3 contains 13 residues. The germline CDR1 and CDR2 sequences are MNHEY and SMNVEV (reference sequence). Trimming cost V 5 bases and J 3 bases, with 11 bases left between them. The CDR3 coding sequence is TGTGCCAGCAGTCCTGCAGGGAGCTACGAGCAGTACTTC. Protein sequence: CASSPAGSYEQYF.

A few counts support this clonotype. The gene calls are TRBV27 and TRBJ2-1; 12 bases match TRBD2. V shed 5 bases and J 4 bases; nucleotides not matched to a gene: 6. Germline loops: CDR1 MNHEY, CDR2 SMNVEV (reference sequence). CDR3 length: 16 amino acids. The chain's CDR3 is CASSLGLAGIYNEQFF. The CDR3 nucleotides are TGTGCCAGCAGTCTAGGACTAGCGGGGATTTACAATGAGCAGTTCTTC.

The rearrangement uses TRBV5-1 and TRBJ2-2; 7 bases are a match to TRBD1. Germline CDR1 and CDR2: SGHRS and YFSETQ. J gave up 4 bases and V 1 base, and 7 bases lay outside the gene matches. The CDR3 is 16 amino acids. The CDR3 here is CASSLMSGGATGELFF. The DNA of the CDR3 is TGCGCCAGCAGCTTGATGTCAGGGGGAGCCACCGGGGAGCTGTTTTTT.

V is TRBV19 and J is TRBJ2-5, with TRBD1 as a possible D gene (6 bases). Germline lookup yields CDR1 LNHDA and CDR2 SQIVND (reference sequence). CDR3 length: 14 residues. The V and J ends lost 5 bases and 1 base respectively, with 11 bases between them. The CDR3 sequence is CASSLQGLQETQYF. The CDR3 region has the DNA TGTGCCAGTAGTTTGCAGGGGCTCCAAGAGACCCAGTACTTC.

This rearrangement joins TRBV6-6 to TRBJ1-1, with D perhaps TRBD1 (6 bases). The CDR3 extends over 15 amino acids. V lost 2 bases to trimming and J lost 0 bases, with 10 bases between them. Per germline, CDR1 MNHNY and CDR2 SVGAGI (reference sequence). Written as DNA, the CDR3 is TGTGCCAGCAGTTACAGGGGGGCGATGAACACTGAAGCTTTCTTT. Protein product: CASSYRGAMNTEAFF.

This clonotype has only a few counts. The rearrangement links TRBV5-4 to TRBJ2-7; 7 positions agree with TRBD1. With 4 bases clipped from V and 5 bases from J, the junction kept 6 bases outside the gene matches. Germline V CDR1 and CDR2: SGHNT, YYREEE (reference sequence). This CDR3 comprises 13 residues. CDR3 DNA: TGTGCCAGCAGCCGCGACAGGGCCCACGAGCAGTACTTC. It is translated as CASSRDRAHEQYF. Full variable domain (missing parts from reference TRBV5-4 and TRBJ2-7): ETGVTQSPTHLIKTRGQQVTLRCSSQSGHNTVSWYQQALGQGPQFIFQYYREEENGRGNFPPRFSGLQFPNYSSELNVNALELDDSALYLCASSRDRAHEQYFGPGTRLTVT.

Only a few counts were recorded for this clonotype. V is TRBV10-3 and J is TRBJ1-4; a possible D gene is TRBD1 (6 bases). Between the trimmed V and J ends, which lost 3 bases and 3 bases, there was a span of 14 bases. This CDR3 is 16 amino acids long. CDR1 and CDR2 from the germline V gene are ENHRY and SYGVKD. CDR3 in amino acids: CAISEFARGPNEKLFF. CDR3 nucleotide sequence: TGTGCCATCAGTGAATTCGCCAGGGGACCTAATGAAAAACTGTTTTTT.

This clonotype was counted a few times. The chain is built from TRBV11-2 and TRBJ2-5; 10 bases fit TRBD2. V shed 1 base, J shed 4 bases, and the junction held 6 bases outside the gene matches. Germline values: CDR1 SGHAT, CDR2 FQNNGV. The CDR3 length is 16 residues. The CDR3 nucleotides read TGTGCCAGCAGCTTAGGGGCTAGCGGGGGCGTAGAGACCCAGTACTTC. Residues: CASSLGASGGVETQYF.

This chain uses TRBV10-3 with TRBJ1-6, with TRBD1 identical over 10 bases. The CDR3 contains 18 residues. Looked up from germline, CDR1 is ENHRY and CDR2 is SYGVKD. V was clipped by 2 bases and J by 0 bases; unmatched bases: 4. This chain's CDR3 is CAISEDRGRSSYNSPLHF. In DNA form, the CDR3 reads TGTGCCATCAGTGAGGACAGGGGGCGAAGCTCCTATAATTCACCCCTCCACTTT.

The V and J genes are TRBV21-1 and TRBJ2-5; the table gives TRBD1 as D, unverified against the DNA. TRBV21-1 is described as a pseudogene. The CDR3 spans 16 residues. The CDR3 sequence: CASPSRGQGQPGTQYF. For the CDR3, the DNA is TGTGCCAGCCCCTCAAGAGGACAGGGACAGCCAGGGACCCAGTACTTC.

This clonotype was detected a few times. The rearrangement uses TRBV7-2 and TRBJ2-7; TRBD2 matches at 9 bases. CDR1 and CDR2 from the germline V gene are SGHTA and FQGNSA. The junction had 13 bases not matched to a gene; V was cut back by 5 bases and J by 5 bases. This CDR3 has 16 amino acids. The CDR3 DNA sequence: TGTGCCAGCAGCGTCGGTGGGCTAGCGGGGACCGACGAGCAGTACTTC. Residues: CASSVGGLAGTDEQYF. Looking up the rest from reference TRBV7-2 and TRBJ2-7 gives the full variable domain: GAGVSQSPSNKVTEKGKDVELRCDPISGHTALYWYRQSLGQGLEFLIYFQGNSAPDKSGLPSDRFSAERTGGSVSTLTIQRTQQEDSAVYLCASSVGGLAGTDEQYFGPGTRLTVT.

This clonotype appeared a few times. The chain recombines TRBV10-3 with TRBJ2-1; D possibly corresponds to TRBD2 (5 bases). V dropped 0 bases and J dropped 0 bases, with 15 bases sitting between them. The CDR3 has 18 amino acids. Per germline, CDR1 ENHRY and CDR2 SYGVKD. The CDR3 loop reads CAISESVGVRSSYNEQFF. CDR3 nucleotide sequence: TGTGCCATCAGTGAGTCTGTGGGAGTCCGGAGCTCCTACAATGAGCAGTTCTTC.

The chain has TRBV7-2 and TRBJ1-1; D is ambiguous. Germline V gene data show CDR1 as SGHTA and CDR2 as FQGNSA. Trimming cost V 4 bases and J 3 bases, with 9 bases left between them. The CDR3 length is 13 residues. CDR3 nucleotides: TGTGCCAGCAGCTATTCGTGGGACACTGAAGCTTTCTTT. Protein: CASSYSWDTEAFF.

This clonotype was recorded a few times. This rearrangement joins TRBV6-2 or TRBV6-3 to TRBJ2-1, with a possible D match to TRBD1 (6 bases). In germline, CDR1 is MNHEY, CDR2 SVGEGT. The CDR3 has 13 amino acids. V was shortened by 4 bases and J by 3 bases, with 7 bases between the two germline ends. CDR3 region: CASSSDSYNEQFF. The CDR3 DNA sequence: TGTGCCAGCAGTTCGGACAGCTACAATGAGCAGTTCTTC.

The table lists this clonotype with a few counts. This rearrangement joins TRBV6-2 or TRBV6-3 to TRBJ2-6, with a possible D match to TRBD1 (6 bases). Per the germline V gene, CDR1 is MNHEY and CDR2 is SVGEGT. With 5 bases removed from V and 4 bases from J, the gap between germline ends came to 21 bases. This CDR3 has 18 amino acids. This CDR3 is CASSTPDRWFLGANVLTF. The DNA of the CDR3 is TGTGCCAGCAGTACCCCCGACAGGTGGTTTTTGGGGGCCAACGTCCTGACTTTC.

This clonotype was seen a handful of times. The chain recombines TRBV7-3 with TRBJ2-2; TRBD1 matches 9 bases. Germline V gene data show CDR1 as SGHTA and CDR2 as FQGTGA. Unmatched junction bases numbered 9, after V lost 4 bases and J lost 6 bases. The CDR3 covers 16 residues. The CDR3 region has the DNA TGTGCCAGCAGCTCCAGTGGACAGGGGTGGGCCGGGGAGCTGTTTTTT. Translating gives CASSSSGQGWAGELFF.